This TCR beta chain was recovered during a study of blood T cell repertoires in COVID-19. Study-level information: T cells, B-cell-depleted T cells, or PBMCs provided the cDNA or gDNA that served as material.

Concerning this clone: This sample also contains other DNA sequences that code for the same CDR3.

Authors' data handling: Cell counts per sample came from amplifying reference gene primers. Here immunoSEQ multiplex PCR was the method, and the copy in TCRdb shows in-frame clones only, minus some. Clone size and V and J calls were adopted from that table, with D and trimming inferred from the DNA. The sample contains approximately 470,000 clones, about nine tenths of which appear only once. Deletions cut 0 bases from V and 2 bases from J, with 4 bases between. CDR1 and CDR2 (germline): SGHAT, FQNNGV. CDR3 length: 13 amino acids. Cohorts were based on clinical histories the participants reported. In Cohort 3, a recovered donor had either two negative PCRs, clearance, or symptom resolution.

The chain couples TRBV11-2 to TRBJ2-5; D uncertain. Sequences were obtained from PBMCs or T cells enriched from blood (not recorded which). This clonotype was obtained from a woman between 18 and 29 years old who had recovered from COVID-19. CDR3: CASSLDRQETQYF. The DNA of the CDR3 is TGTGCCAGCAGCTTAGACAGGCAAGAGACCCAGTACTTC.